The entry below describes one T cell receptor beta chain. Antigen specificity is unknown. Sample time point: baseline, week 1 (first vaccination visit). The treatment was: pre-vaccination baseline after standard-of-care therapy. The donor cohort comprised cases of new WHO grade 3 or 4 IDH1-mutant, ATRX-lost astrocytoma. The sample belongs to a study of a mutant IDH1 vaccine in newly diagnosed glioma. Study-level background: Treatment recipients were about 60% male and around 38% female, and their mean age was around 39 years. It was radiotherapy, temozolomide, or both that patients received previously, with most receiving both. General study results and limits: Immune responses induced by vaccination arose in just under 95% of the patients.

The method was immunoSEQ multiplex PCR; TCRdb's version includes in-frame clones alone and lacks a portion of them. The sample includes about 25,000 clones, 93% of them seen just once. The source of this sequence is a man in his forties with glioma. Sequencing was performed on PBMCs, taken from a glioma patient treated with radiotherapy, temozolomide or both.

The CDR3 DNA reads TGCGCCAGCAGCCAAGATGCGGGGTTTGAGCAGTTCTTC. Translation: CASSQDAGFEQFF. The chain couples TRBV4-3 to TRBJ2-1; the D gene is possibly TRBD2 (6 bases). Trimming removed 0 bases from V and 9 bases from J, with 9 bases in between. Germline V gives CDR1 LGHNA, CDR2 YSLEER. The CDR3 loop spans 13 amino acids.